The T cell receptor (beta chain) described here comes from a study of T cells in Graves' hyperthyroidism and ophthalmopathy. The CDR3 contains 13 residues. The V and J ends lost 4 bases and 3 bases respectively, with 7 bases between them. Per germline, CDR1 MNHEY and CDR2 SMNVEV (reference sequence). It was RNA transcripts that yielded the amplified TCR beta CDR3 regions. HTBI primers were the set used in a first-round RT-PCR of the TCR CDR3. TCRdb fed the multiplex PCR reads into MiXCR, producing one record per CDR3 protein. The sample records some 620,000 distinct CDR3 sequences, around 16% being singletons.

J is TRBJ2-1 and V is TRBV27; either TRBD1 or TRBD2 may fit D (5 bases each). The sample was blood. The TCR was taken from a woman aged 25-40 years with Graves' hyperthyroidism. As DNA, the CDR3 is TGTGCCAGCAGTTGGGACGTCTACAATGAGCAGTTCTTC. This gives the protein CASSWDVYNEQFF.